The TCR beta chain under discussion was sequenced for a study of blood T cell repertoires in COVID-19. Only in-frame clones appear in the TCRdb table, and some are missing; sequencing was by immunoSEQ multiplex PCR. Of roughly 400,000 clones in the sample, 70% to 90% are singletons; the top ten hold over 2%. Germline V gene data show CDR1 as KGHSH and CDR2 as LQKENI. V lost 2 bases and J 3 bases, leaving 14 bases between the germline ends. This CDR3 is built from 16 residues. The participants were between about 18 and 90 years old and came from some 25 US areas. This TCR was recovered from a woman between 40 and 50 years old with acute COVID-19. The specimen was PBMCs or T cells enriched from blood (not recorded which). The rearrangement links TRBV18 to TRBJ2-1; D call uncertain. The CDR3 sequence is CASSPSLVGFYNEQFF. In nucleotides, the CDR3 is TGTGCCAGCTCACCAAGTTTGGTCGGGTTCTACAATGAGCAGTTCTTC.